Listed here is a single T cell receptor (beta chain). The CDR3 runs to 12 residues. Trimming shortened V by 10 bases and J by 5 bases, and 11 bases separated the two germline ends. CDR1 and CDR2 (germline): LNHDA, SQIVND (reference sequence). The authors' processing: Estimation of nucleated cell counts was performed using reference gene primer amplification. TCRdb's table, derived via immunoSEQ multiplex PCR, lists solely in-frame clones and lacks some. The DNA was the basis for D and trimming; V, J and clone size are from that table. The sample carries some 98,000 clones, roughly 80% recorded once. This entry comes from a study of blood T cell repertoires in COVID-19. Study-wide background: Samples taken during acute and convalescent COVID-19 were collected in the United States, Italy and Spain. PBMCs, B-cell-depleted T cells, or T cells were the source of the cDNA or gDNA that made up the material.

Sequencing was carried out using peripheral blood. The V and J genes are TRBV19 and TRBJ2-2; possible D gene TRBD2, 6 bases. The source of this sequence is a man between 65 and 85 years old with active or convalescent COVID-19. The CDR3 DNA reads TGTGCCACCAGGCGGGGAACCGGGGAGCTGTTTTTT. Translation: CATRRGTGELFF.